The 2 T cell receptor beta chains below were found in one sample sequenced in a study of glioma-infiltrating T cells. Using RNA template, CDR3s of TCR alpha and beta were amplified with iRepertoire arm-PCR. Using its own MiXCR run on the multiplex PCR reads, TCRdb lists one record per CDR3 protein. Counted here are about 180,000 distinct CDR3 sequences, about 47% occurring once; the ten biggest clones make up over 4%. Input material: glioma tissue, nonneoplastic brain tissue, or PBMCs (not recorded which). The receptors shown here come from a human donor with low-grade glioma or glioblastoma, undergoing nonglioma brain surgery, or in good health (not recorded which).

This clonotype was seen repeatedly, ten times or more. V gene TRBV6-1 combines with J gene TRBJ2-7; D is unclear. The CDR3 extends over 11 amino acids. Germline CDR1 MNHNS, CDR2 SASEGT. V was cut by 9 bases and J by 6 bases, with 12 bases left in between. The CDR3 spells CASWSYSEQYF. The CDR3 DNA is TGTGCCAGTTGGAGTTACTCCGAGCAGTACTTC.

The V gene is TRBV5-1, the J gene TRBJ2-7; the D gene is possibly TRBD1 (7 bases). CDR3 length: 14 residues. Looked up from germline, CDR1 is SGHRS and CDR2 is YFSETQ. V lost 5 bases and J 3 bases, leaving 15 bases between the germline ends. CDR3 in amino acids: CASRMRQGLYEQYF. DNA of the CDR3: TGCGCCAGCAGAATGAGACAGGGACTCTACGAGCAGTACTTC. Supplemented by reference TRBV5-1 and TRBJ2-7, the full variable domain reads KAGVTQTPRYLIKTRGQQVTLSCSPISGHRSVSWYQQTPGQGLQFLFEYFSETQRNKGNFPGRFSGRQFSNSRSEMNVSTLELGDSALYLCASRMRQGLYEQYFGPGTRLTVT.